These 13 T cell receptor beta chains originate from one sample sequenced in a study of cytomegalovirus exposure and HLA in healthy donors. 13 Jbeta primers and 60 Vbeta primers were used for the PCR. The assay was immunoSEQ multiplex PCR, and TCRdb's table has in-frame clones only and misses some. The sample records approximately 260,000 clones, 80% to 95% being singletons. Sequencing was carried out using PBMCs. Every receptor here comes from a girl between 2 and 10 years old in good health and CMV-seronegative.

V and J are TRBV18 and TRBJ1-3; no definite D call. CDR3 length: 13 residues. The germline V gene encodes CDR1 KGHSH and CDR2 LQKENI. V was pared by 2 bases and J by 4 bases, with 6 bases between. CDR3 amino acids: CASSPIRGNTIYF. As DNA, the CDR3 is TGTGCCAGCTCACCAATCAGAGGAAACACCATATATTTT.

The CDR3, as DNA: TGTGCCTGGAGTGTCGCTAGCGGGGGGGCCGTGGACGAGCAGTACTTC. This gives the protein CAWSVASGGAVDEQYF. This rearrangement joins TRBV30 to TRBJ2-5; 12 bases align to TRBD2. The J call is doubtful: the DNA matches TRBJ2-7 better. The CDR3 sequence is 16 residues long. CDR1 is GTSNPN and CDR2 is SVGIG in the germline V gene (reference sequence).

The chain links TRBV30 to TRBJ2-4; D may be TRBD1 (5 bases). Trimming stripped 1 base from V and 9 bases from J, with 13 bases between. CDR1 GTSNPN and CDR2 SVGIG come from the germline V gene (reference sequence). The CDR3 is made up of 13 amino acids. CDR3 in amino acids: CAWSEGPWGIQYF. Here the CDR3 DNA reads TGTGCCTGGAGTGAGGGGCCCTGGGGCATTCAGTACTTC.

The chain recombines TRBV29-1 with TRBJ2-7; no reliable D call. The V gene lost 6 bases and the J gene lost 4 bases, with 10 bases spanning the gap. This CDR3 region has 11 residues. Per the germline V gene, CDR1 is SQVTM and CDR2 is ANQGSEA. The CDR3 is CSVENGYEQYF. The CDR3 region has the DNA TGCAGCGTGGAGAATGGGTACGAGCAGTACTTC.

V usage is TRBV4-1 and J usage is TRBJ2-7, with D hard to call. This CDR3 comprises 16 residues. Germline values: CDR1 MGHRA, CDR2 YSYEKL. V was shortened by 0 bases and J by 0 bases, with 12 bases between the two germline ends. CDR3 residues: CASSQEFSRNSYEQYF. The CDR3 DNA reads as TGCGCCAGCAGCCAAGAGTTCTCGCGTAACTCCTACGAGCAGTACTTC.

The chain links TRBV5-4 to TRBJ2-4, with a weak D call TRBD2 (6 bases). The CDR3 sequence is 16 residues long. Germline lookup yields CDR1 SGHNT and CDR2 YYREEE (reference sequence). V was shortened by 4 bases and J by 1 base, with 15 bases between the two germline ends. CDR3 residues: CASSLAGNSAKNIQYF. As DNA, the CDR3 is TGTGCCAGCAGCCTGGCGGGGAACTCGGCCAAAAACATTCAGTACTTC.

CDR3 loop: CASSGLPTGELFF. The CDR3 nucleotides are TGTGCCAGCAGTGGGCTTCCCACCGGGGAGCTGTTTTTT. This chain connects TRBV28 to TRBJ2-2; no definite D call. Germline-derived CDR1 and CDR2 are MDHEN and SYDVKM. This CDR3 comprises 13 residues. V was clipped by 5 bases and J by 4 bases, with 8 bases between them.

Remarks on this clone: The junction departs from germline at one end; a sequencing error may be responsible. The chain employs TRBV5-1 and TRBJ2-6; perhaps TRBD1 as D (5 bases). Germline CDR1 reads SGHRS; CDR2 reads YFSETQ. This CDR3 is built from 17 residues. Here the CDR3 reads CASSLAPVTPGANVLTF. CDR3 bases: TGCGCCAGCAGCTTGGCGCCCGTAACCCCTGGGGCCAACGTCCTGACCTTC.

The chain recombines TRBV19 with TRBJ2-2; D is possibly TRBD1 (5 bases). Germline CDR1 and CDR2: LNHDA and SQIVND (reference sequence). This CDR3 is built from 17 residues. V lost 2 bases and J lost 0, with 13 bases in between. CDR3 sequence: CASSIQGRGANTGELFF. CDR3 nucleotide sequence: TGTGCCAGTAGTATACAGGGAAGGGGCGCGAACACCGGGGAGCTGTTTTTT.

The V call is TRBV5-4, the J call TRBJ2-5, with TRBD2 as a possible D gene (5 bases). The CDR3 is made up of 16 amino acids. Between the trimmed V and J ends, which lost 1 base and 0 bases, there was a span of 13 bases. Germline V CDR1 and CDR2: SGHNT, YYREEE (reference sequence). CDR3 in DNA: TGTGCCAGCAGCTTGACGCGACTACAGTACCAAGAGACCCAGTACTTC. This sequence encodes CASSLTRLQYQETQYF.

The rearrangement uses TRBV4-2 and TRBJ2-2; 11 bases agree with TRBD2. CDR1 is LGHNA and CDR2 is YNFKEQ in the germline V gene. With V trimmed by 4 bases and J by 4 bases, 8 bases remained unmatched. CDR3 size: 17 residues. The CDR3 region is CASSPYTGTSGTGELFF. The CDR3, as DNA: TGTGCCAGCAGCCCTTACACCGGGACTAGCGGCACCGGGGAGCTGTTTTTT.

CDR3 sequence (DNA): TGTGCCAGCAGCCGAGGAACGGAAAACATTCAGTACTTC. Its protein product is CASSRGTENIQYF. The gene calls are TRBV7-2 and TRBJ2-4; no firm D call. This CDR3 spans 13 amino acids. The germline CDR1 and CDR2 sequences are SGHTA and FQGNSA. The V end was cut by 5 bases, the J end by 5 bases, with 10 bases between.

The V gene is TRBV7-9, the J gene TRBJ1-5, with 8 bases identical to TRBD1. CDR3 length equals 16 residues. Germline V CDR1 and CDR2: SEHNR, FQNEAQ (reference sequence). J gave up 0 bases and V 6 bases, and 7 bases lay outside the gene matches. The CDR3 DNA reads TGTGCCAGCAGAGATGGACAGGGTTATAGCAATCAGCCCCAGCATTTT. Amino acids: CASRDGQGYSNQPQHF.